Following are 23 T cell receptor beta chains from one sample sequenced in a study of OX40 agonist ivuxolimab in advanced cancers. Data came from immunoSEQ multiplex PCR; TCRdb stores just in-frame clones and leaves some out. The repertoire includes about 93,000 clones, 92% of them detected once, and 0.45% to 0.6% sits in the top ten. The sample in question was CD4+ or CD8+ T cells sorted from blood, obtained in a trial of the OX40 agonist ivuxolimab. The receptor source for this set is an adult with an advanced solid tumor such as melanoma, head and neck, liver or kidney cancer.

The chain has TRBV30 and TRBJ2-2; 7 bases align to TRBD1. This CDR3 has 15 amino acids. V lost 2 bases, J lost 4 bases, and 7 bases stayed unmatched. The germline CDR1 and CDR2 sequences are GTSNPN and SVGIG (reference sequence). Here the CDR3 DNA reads TGTGCCTGGAGTCCGATGGGACAGTCCACCGGGGAGCTGTTTTTT. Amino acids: CAWSPMGQSTGELFF.

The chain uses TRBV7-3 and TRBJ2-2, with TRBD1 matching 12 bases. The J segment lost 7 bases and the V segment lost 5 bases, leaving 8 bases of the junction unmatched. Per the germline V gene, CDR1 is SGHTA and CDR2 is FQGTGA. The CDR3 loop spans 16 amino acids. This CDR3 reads CASSHTGTGGLGELFF. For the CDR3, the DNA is TGTGCCAGCAGCCACACCGGGACAGGGGGCCTCGGGGAGCTGTTTTTT. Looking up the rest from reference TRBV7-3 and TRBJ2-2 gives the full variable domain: GAGVSQTPSNKVTEKGKYVELRCDPISGHTALYWYRQSLGQGPEFLIYFQGTGAADDSGLPNDRFFAVRPEGSVSTLKIQRTERGDSAVYLCASSHTGTGGLGELFFGEGSRLTVL.

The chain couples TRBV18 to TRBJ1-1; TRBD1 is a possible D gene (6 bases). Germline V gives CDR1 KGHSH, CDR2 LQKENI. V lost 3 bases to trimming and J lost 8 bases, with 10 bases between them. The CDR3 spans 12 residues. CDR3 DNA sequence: TGTGCCAGCTCACCTGGACAGCTAGAAGCTTTCTTT. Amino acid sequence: CASSPGQLEAFF.

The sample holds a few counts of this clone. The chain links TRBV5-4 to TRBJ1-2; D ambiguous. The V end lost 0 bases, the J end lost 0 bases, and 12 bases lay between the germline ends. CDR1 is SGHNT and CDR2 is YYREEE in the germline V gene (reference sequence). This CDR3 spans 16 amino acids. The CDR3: CASSLAAGPANYGYTF. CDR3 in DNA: TGTGCCAGCAGCTTGGCCGCCGGCCCAGCTAACTATGGCTACACCTTC. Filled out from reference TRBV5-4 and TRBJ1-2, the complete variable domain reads ETGVTQSPTHLIKTRGQQVTLRCSSQSGHNTVSWYQQALGQGPQFIFQYYREEENGRGNFPPRFSGLQFPNYSSELNVNALELDDSALYLCASSLAAGPANYGYTFGSGTRLTVV.

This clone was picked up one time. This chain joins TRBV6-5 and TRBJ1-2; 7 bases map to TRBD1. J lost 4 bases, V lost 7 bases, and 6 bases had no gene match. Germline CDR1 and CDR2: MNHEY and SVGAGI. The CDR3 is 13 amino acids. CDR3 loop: CASTLGQVYGYTF. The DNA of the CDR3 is TGTGCCAGCACCCTAGGACAGGTCTATGGCTACACCTTC.

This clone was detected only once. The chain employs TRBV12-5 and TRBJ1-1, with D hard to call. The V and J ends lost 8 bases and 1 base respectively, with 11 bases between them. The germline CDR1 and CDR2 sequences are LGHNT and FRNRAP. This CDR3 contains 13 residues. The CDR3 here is CASSGDPNTEAFF. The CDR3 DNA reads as TGTGCTAGTTCGGGAGACCCGAACACTGAAGCTTTCTTT. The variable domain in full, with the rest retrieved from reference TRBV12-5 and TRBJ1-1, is DARVTQTPRHKVTEMGQEVTMRCQPILGHNTVFWYRQTMMQGLELLAYFRNRAPLDDSGMPKDRFSAEMPDATLATLKIQPSEPRDSAVYFCASSGDPNTEAFFGQGTRLTVV.

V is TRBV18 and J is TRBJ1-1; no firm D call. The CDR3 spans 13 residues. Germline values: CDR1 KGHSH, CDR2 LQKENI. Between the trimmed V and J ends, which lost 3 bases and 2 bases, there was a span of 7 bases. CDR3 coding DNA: TGTGCCAGCTCACCTCGGTCAAACACTGAAGCTTTCTTT. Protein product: CASSPRSNTEAFF. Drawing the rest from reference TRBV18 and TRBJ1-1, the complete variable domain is NAGVMQNPRHLVRRRGQEARLRCSPMKGHSHVYWYRQLPEEGLKFMVYLQKENIIDESGMPKERFSAEFPKEGPSILRIQQVVRGDSAAYFCASSPRSNTEAFFGQGTRLTVV.

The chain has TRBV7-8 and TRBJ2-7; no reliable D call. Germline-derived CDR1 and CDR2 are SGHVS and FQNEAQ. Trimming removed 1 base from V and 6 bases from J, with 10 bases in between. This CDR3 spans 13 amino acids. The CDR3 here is CASSLGGISEQYF. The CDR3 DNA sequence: TGTGCCAGCAGCTTAGGTGGCATCAGCGAGCAGTACTTC. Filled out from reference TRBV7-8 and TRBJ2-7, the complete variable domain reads GAGVSQSPRYKVAKRGQDVALRCDPISGHVSLFWYQQALGQGPEFLTYFQNEAQLDKSGLPSDRFFAERPEGSVSTLKIQRTQQEDSAVYLCASSLGGISEQYFGPGTRLTVT.

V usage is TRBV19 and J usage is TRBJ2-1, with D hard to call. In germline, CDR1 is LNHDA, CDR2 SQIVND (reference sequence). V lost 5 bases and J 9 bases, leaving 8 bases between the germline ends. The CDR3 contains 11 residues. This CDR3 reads CASSWGIEQFF. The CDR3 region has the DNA TGTGCCAGTAGTTGGGGAATTGAGCAGTTCTTC.

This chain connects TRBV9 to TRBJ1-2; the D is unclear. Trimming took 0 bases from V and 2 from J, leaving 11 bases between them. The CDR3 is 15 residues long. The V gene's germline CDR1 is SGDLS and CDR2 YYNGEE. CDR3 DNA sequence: TGTGCCAGCAGCGTAGGTTCCGGTGTGAACTATGGCTACACCTTC. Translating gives CASSVGSGVNYGYTF.

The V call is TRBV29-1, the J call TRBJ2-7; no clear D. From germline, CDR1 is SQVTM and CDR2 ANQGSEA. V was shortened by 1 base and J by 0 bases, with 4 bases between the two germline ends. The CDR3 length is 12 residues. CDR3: CSVEVTSYEQYF. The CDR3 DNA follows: TGCAGCGTTGAAGTCACCTCCTACGAGCAGTACTTC.

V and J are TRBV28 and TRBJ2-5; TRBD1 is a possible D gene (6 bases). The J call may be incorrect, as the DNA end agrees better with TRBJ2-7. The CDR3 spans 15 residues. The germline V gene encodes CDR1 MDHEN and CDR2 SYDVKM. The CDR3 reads CASSFQGPRSYEQYF. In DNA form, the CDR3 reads TGTGCCAGCAGTTTTCAGGGGCCGAGATCCTACGAGCAGTACTTC.

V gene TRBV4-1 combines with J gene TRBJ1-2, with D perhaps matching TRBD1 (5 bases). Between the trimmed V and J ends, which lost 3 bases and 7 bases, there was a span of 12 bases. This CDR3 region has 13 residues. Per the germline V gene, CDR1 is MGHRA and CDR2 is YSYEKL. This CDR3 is CASSHRDFSGYTF. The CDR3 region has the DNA TGCGCCAGCAGCCACAGGGATTTTTCTGGCTACACCTTC.

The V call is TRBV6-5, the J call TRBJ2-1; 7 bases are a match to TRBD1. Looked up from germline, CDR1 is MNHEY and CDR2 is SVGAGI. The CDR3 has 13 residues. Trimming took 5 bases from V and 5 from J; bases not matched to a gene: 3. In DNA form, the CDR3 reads TGTGCCAGCAGTCCGACAGGGCACAATGAGCAGTTCTTC. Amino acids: CASSPTGHNEQFF.

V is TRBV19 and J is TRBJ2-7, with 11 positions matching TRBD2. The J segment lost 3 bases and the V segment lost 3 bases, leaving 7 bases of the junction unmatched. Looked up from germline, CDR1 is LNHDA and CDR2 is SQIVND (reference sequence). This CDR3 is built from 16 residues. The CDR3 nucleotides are TGTGCCAGTAGTATTTTTTTAGCGGGGGGGATCTACGAGCAGTACTTC. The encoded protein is CASSIFLAGGIYEQYF.

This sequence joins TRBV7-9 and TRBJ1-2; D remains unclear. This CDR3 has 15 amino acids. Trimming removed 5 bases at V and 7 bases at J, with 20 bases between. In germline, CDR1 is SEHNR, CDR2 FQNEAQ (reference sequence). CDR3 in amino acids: CASSNRSEGRGGYTF. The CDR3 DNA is TGTGCCAGCAGCAACCGGAGTGAAGGGCGCGGTGGCTACACCTTC.

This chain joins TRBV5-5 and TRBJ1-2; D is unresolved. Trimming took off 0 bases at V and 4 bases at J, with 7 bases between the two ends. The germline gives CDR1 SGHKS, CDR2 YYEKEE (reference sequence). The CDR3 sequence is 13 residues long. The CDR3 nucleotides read TGTGCCAGCAGCTTGGCCGCTGGCTATGGCTACACCTTC. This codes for CASSLAAGYGYTF.

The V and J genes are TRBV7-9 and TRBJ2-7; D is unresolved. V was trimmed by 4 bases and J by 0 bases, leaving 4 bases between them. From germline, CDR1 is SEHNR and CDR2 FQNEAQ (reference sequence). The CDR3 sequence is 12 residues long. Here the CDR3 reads CASSSSSYEQYF. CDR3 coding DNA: TGTGCCAGCAGCTCGAGCTCCTACGAGCAGTACTTC.

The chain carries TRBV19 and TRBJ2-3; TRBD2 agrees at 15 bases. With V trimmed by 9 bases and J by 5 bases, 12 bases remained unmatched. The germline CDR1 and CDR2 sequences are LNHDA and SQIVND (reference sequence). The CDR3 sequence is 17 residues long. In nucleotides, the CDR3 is TGTGCCAGATGGGGGACTAGCGGGGGGTATACCGGAGATACGCAGTATTTT. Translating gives CARWGTSGGYTGDTQYF.

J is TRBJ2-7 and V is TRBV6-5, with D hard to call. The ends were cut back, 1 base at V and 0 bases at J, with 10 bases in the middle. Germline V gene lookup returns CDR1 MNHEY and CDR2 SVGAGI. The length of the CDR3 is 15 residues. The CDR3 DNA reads TGTGCCAGCAGTTACTACGGGCCAAGCTCCTACGAGCAGTACTTC. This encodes CASSYYGPSSYEQYF.

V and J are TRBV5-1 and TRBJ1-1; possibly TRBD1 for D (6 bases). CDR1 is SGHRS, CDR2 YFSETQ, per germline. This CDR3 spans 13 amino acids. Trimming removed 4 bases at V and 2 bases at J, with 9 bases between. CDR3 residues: CASSARGNTEAFF. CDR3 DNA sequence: TGCGCCAGCAGCGCCAGGGGTAACACTGAAGCTTTCTTT.

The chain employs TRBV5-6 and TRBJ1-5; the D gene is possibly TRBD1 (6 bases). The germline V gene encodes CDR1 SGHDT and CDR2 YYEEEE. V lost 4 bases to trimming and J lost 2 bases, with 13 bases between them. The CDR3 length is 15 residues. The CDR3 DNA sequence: TGTGCCAGCAGCGAAAAGGGGGGTGGCAATCAGCCCCAGCATTTT. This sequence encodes CASSEKGGGNQPQHF.

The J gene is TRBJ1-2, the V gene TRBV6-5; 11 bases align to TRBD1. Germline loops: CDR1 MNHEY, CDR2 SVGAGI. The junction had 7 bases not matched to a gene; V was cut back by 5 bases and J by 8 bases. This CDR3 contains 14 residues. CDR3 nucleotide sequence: TGTGCCAGCAGTCCCAGGACAGGGGGCGAGGGCTACACCTTC. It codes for CASSPRTGGEGYTF.